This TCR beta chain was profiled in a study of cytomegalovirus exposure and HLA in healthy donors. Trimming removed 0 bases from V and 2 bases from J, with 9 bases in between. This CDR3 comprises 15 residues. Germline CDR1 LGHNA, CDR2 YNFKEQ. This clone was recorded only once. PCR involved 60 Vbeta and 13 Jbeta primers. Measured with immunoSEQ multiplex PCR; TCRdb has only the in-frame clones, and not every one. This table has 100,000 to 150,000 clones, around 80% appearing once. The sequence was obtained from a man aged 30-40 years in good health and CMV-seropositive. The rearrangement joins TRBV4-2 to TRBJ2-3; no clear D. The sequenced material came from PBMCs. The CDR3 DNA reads TGTGCCAGCAGCCAAGATTCGGAGTACACAGATACGCAGTATTTT. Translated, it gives CASSQDSEYTDTQYF.